These 7 T cell receptor beta chains were all obtained from the same sample, sequenced in a study of shared clonotypes between healthy human individuals. Data came from immunoSEQ multiplex PCR; TCRdb stores just in-frame clones and leaves some out. Of 400,000 to 600,000 clones in the sample, around 75% are singletons; the top ten hold under 15%. The specimen sequenced was PBMCs. The receptor source for this set is a woman aged 40 to 50 in good health. Some clones in this sample may be carry-over from other donors' samples.

The V call is TRBV10-3, the J call TRBJ1-3, with a possible D match to TRBD1 (5 bases). Looked up from germline, CDR1 is ENHRY and CDR2 is SYGVKD. This CDR3 has 16 residues. V shed 4 bases and J shed 1 base, with 14 bases lying between them. Here the CDR3 DNA reads TGTGCCATCAGTGTGGGGCAGGGAACTTCTGGAAACACCATATATTTT. Protein product: CAISVGQGTSGNTIYF.

The chain carries TRBV27 and TRBJ2-7; D may correspond to TRBD1 or TRBD2 (5 bases each). Germline lookup yields CDR1 MNHEY and CDR2 SMNVEV (reference sequence). Deletions cut 9 bases from V and 2 bases from J, with 17 bases between. The CDR3 is 14 amino acids. The CDR3 protein is CASFPSGRAYEQYF. CDR3 in DNA: TGTGCCAGTTTCCCCAGCGGCAGGGCCTACGAGCAGTACTTC.

J is TRBJ1-4 and V is TRBV14; TRBD1 agrees at 9 bases. This CDR3 comprises 14 residues. The J segment lost 8 bases and the V segment lost 6 bases, leaving 7 bases of the junction unmatched. Germline V gene lookup returns CDR1 SGHDN and CDR2 FVKESK. As DNA, the CDR3 is TGTGCCAGCAGACAACAGGGGGCTAGCGAAAAACTGTTTTTT. This encodes CASRQQGASEKLFF.

This clone was observed a single time. V usage is TRBV5-1 and J usage is TRBJ2-7, with a possible D match to TRBD1 (6 bases). The CDR3 sequence is 14 residues long. V was trimmed by 6 bases and J by 3 bases, leaving 16 bases between them. Germline CDR1 and CDR2: SGHRS and YFSETQ. CDR3 region: CASNWDNRFYEQYF. Here the CDR3 DNA reads TGCGCCAGCAACTGGGACAACAGATTCTACGAGCAGTACTTC.

This clone was counted between two and nine times. The rearrangement links TRBV15 to TRBJ2-1; no clear D gene. The CDR3 covers 17 residues. V was cut by 1 base and J by 0 bases, with 13 bases left in between. Looked up from germline, CDR1 is LNHNV and CDR2 is YYDKDF (reference sequence). CDR3 amino acids: CATSRGSAASSYNEQFF. DNA for the CDR3: TGTGCCACCAGCAGAGGTTCGGCGGCTAGCTCCTACAATGAGCAGTTCTTC.

The rearrangement uses TRBV9 and TRBJ2-1; maybe TRBD2 (5 bases). Between the trimmed V and J ends, which lost 2 bases and 5 bases, there was a span of 11 bases. The CDR3 has 14 amino acids. Germline CDR1 and CDR2: SGDLS and YYNGEE. The DNA of the CDR3 is TGTGCCAGCAGCGTCATAACCGGGGACAATGAGCAGTTCTTC. Translated, it gives CASSVITGDNEQFF.

The genes are TRBV28 and TRBJ2-5, with 14 bases that match TRBD2. The J segment lost 1 base and the V segment lost 8 bases, leaving 18 bases of the junction unmatched. The germline CDR1 and CDR2 sequences are MDHEN and SYDVKM. The CDR3 consists of 20 residues. The CDR3 bases are TGTGCCAGCTTGACCACGGGACAAGGGACTAGCGGGAGTTCCCAAGAGACCCAGTACTTC. Translation gives CASLTTGQGTSGSSQETQYF.